A single sample is the source of the 25 T cell receptor beta chains below, sequenced in a study of blood T cells in healthy people across ages. A sample-barcoded 5' primer and a J-beta primer mix were used in a second PCR of about 7 to 12 cycles. TCRdb re-called the 5' RACE reads with MiXCR, one entry per CDR3 protein. Of 1.5 million to 2 million distinct CDR3 sequences in the sample, roughly 27% were seen once. Sequenced: blood. Receptors were obtained from a woman aged 25 to 45 in good health.

This clonotype was seen more than once but under ten times. The rearrangement links TRBV19 to TRBJ2-1, with 7 positions matching TRBD1. The CDR3 extends over 13 amino acids. Per the germline V gene, CDR1 is LNHDA and CDR2 is SQIVND (reference sequence). Germline trimming cut 7 bases from V and 6 bases from J; bases unmatched to any gene: 6. In DNA form, the CDR3 reads TGTGCCAGTACTGACAGGGAAGGCAATGAGCAGTTCTTC. This sequence encodes CASTDREGNEQFF. The full variable domain, its missing parts supplied by reference TRBV19 and TRBJ2-1, is DGGITQSPKYLFRKEGQNVTLSCEQNLNHDAMYWYRQDPGQGLRLIYYSQIVNDFQKGDIAEGYSVSREKKESFPLTVTSAQKNPTAFYLCASTDREGNEQFFGPGTRLTVL.

The rearrangement joins TRBV11-2 to TRBJ2-4, with 7 bases fitting TRBD1. TRBJ2-7 matches the DNA end more closely, so the J call is doubtful. Germline V CDR1 and CDR2: SGHAT, FQNNGV. This CDR3 has 13 amino acids. CDR3 sequence: CASSSQGVSEQYF. CDR3 nucleotides: TGTGCCAGCAGCTCCCAGGGGGTCTCCGAGCAGTACTTC.

This clonotype showed up many times. This chain joins TRBV29-1 and TRBJ2-1; D not certain. The V end was cut by 4 bases, the J end by 6 bases, with 4 bases between. The CDR3 is 10 residues long. In germline, CDR1 is SQVTM, CDR2 ANQGSEA. CDR3 sequence: CSVGSNEQFF. The CDR3 nucleotides are TGCAGCGTTGGGAGCAATGAGCAGTTCTTC.

This rearrangement joins TRBV5-1 to TRBJ2-7; 8 positions agree with TRBD1. CDR1 is SGHRS and CDR2 is YFSETQ in the germline V gene. The CDR3 is 15 residues long. V dropped 5 bases and J dropped 0; count of bases not matched to a gene: 7. The CDR3 sequence is CASRSTGGSSYEQYF. The CDR3 DNA reads TGCGCCAGCAGGTCTACAGGGGGAAGCTCCTACGAGCAGTACTTC.

The chain links TRBV20-1 to TRBJ1-2; possible D gene TRBD1, 5 bases. Trimming removed 6 bases from V and 2 bases from J, with 19 bases in between. Germline V gene sequence: CDR1 DFQATT, CDR2 SNEGSKA (reference sequence). The CDR3 loop spans 15 amino acids. The CDR3 reads CSARGGFGGNYGYTF. DNA of the CDR3: TGCAGTGCCCGAGGAGGTTTCGGGGGAAACTATGGCTACACCTTC.

The V and J genes are TRBV12-3 or TRBV12-4 and TRBJ2-3, with 7 bases aligning to TRBD1. This CDR3 is 11 amino acids long. V lost 7 bases and J lost 9; bases outside the gene matches: 4. Written as DNA, the CDR3 is TGTGCCAGCACGTACAGGGGCACGCAGTATTTT. This sequence encodes CASTYRGTQYF.

This sequence joins TRBV29-1 and TRBJ2-1; D gene ambiguous. V dropped 5 bases and J dropped 9 bases, with 20 bases sitting between them. The CDR3 covers 14 residues. The germline CDR1 and CDR2 sequences are SQVTM and ANQGSEA. The CDR3 loop reads CSVYGDGPKGEQFF. CDR3 DNA: TGCAGCGTTTATGGAGACGGACCGAAGGGTGAGCAGTTCTTC.

This clonotype was observed a handful of times. The chain has TRBV20-1 and TRBJ2-7, with D perhaps matching TRBD2 (5 bases). Per germline, CDR1 DFQATT and CDR2 SNEGSKA (reference sequence). The ends were cut back, 5 bases at V and 1 base at J, with 12 bases in the middle. The length of the CDR3 is 13 residues. The CDR3 loop reads CSAPFSESYEQYF. The CDR3 coding sequence is TGCAGTGCTCCCTTTAGCGAGTCCTACGAGCAGTACTTC.

The rearrangement uses TRBV5-1 and TRBJ1-1; D may be TRBD1 (6 bases). CDR3 length: 13 amino acids. The V and J ends lost 2 bases and 8 bases respectively, with 13 bases between them. Germline values: CDR1 SGHRS, CDR2 YFSETQ. The CDR3 is CASSLLTGLEAFF. The DNA of the CDR3 is TGCGCCAGCAGCTTACTGACAGGATTAGAAGCTTTCTTT.

The rearrangement links TRBV9 to TRBJ2-1, with TRBD2 as a possible D gene (6 bases). Trimming took 0 bases from V and 8 from J, leaving 12 bases between them. The CDR3 totals 14 residues. Looked up from germline, CDR1 is SGDLS and CDR2 is YYNGEE. CDR3 in amino acids: CASSVELGLHEQFF. CDR3 coding DNA: TGTGCCAGCAGCGTAGAACTGGGACTGCATGAGCAGTTCTTC.

The rearrangement uses TRBV20-1 and TRBJ1-1; D is ambiguous. The CDR3 sequence is 10 residues long. The germline CDR1 and CDR2 sequences are DFQATT and SNEGSKA (reference sequence). The CDR3 DNA sequence: TGCAGCCCTGAGGACACTGAAGCTTTCTTT. Translating it yields CSPEDTEAFF.

The gene calls are TRBV7-2 and TRBJ2-1; D is tentatively TRBD1 or TRBD2 (5 bases each). Trimming took 1 base from V and 10 from J, leaving 17 bases between them. The CDR3 runs 15 residues. The V gene's germline CDR1 is SGHTA and CDR2 FQGNSA. The DNA of the CDR3 is TGTGCCAGCAGCTTAGAAGGGGCAGGGACCTACGAGCAGTTCTTC. Protein product: CASSLEGAGTYEQFF.

This clonotype has only a few counts. V and J are TRBV5-1 and TRBJ2-3; 10 bases are a match to TRBD2. There are 15 residues in the CDR3. Unmatched junction bases numbered 6, after V lost 6 bases and J lost 2 bases. The germline CDR1 and CDR2 sequences are SGHRS and YFSETQ. The CDR3 region has the DNA TGCGCCAGCAAGTGGGGACTAGCGCCCACAGATACGCAGTATTTT. This encodes CASKWGLAPTDTQYF.

This clonotype showed up many times. The chain is built from TRBV12-3 or TRBV12-4 and TRBJ2-7; no clear D. Deletions cut 4 bases from V and 4 bases from J, with 11 bases between. This CDR3 comprises 13 residues. DNA for the CDR3: TGTGCCAGCAGTTCAGGCACGTATTACGAGCAGTACTTC. Translation gives CASSSGTYYEQYF.

The chain carries TRBV12-3 or TRBV12-4 and TRBJ2-1, with D perhaps matching TRBD2 (6 bases). V lost 8 bases to trimming and J lost 9 bases, with 14 bases between them. The CDR3 is made up of 12 amino acids. CDR3 sequence: CASWEVLGEQFF. The CDR3 nucleotides are TGTGCCAGCTGGGAGGTCCTGGGTGAGCAGTTCTTC.

The rearrangement joins TRBV9 to TRBJ2-5; D call uncertain. V shed 3 bases and J shed 11 bases, with 23 bases lying between them. This CDR3 contains 15 residues. The germline gives CDR1 SGDLS, CDR2 YYNGEE. In nucleotides, the CDR3 is TGTGCCAGCAGCGCCAACCGGGCCTCTTTCAATGAGCAGTACTTC. It is translated as CASSANRASFNEQYF.

This clonotype was seen at least ten times. The rearrangement links TRBV15 to TRBJ2-4; D is unresolved. The CDR3 covers 12 residues. The germline V gene encodes CDR1 LNHNV and CDR2 YYDKDF (reference sequence). V lost 0 bases to trimming and J lost 9 bases, with 6 bases between them. CDR3 bases: TGTGCCACCAGCAGAGATACCGGCATTCAGTACTTC. Translating gives CATSRDTGIQYF.

This chain joins TRBV25-1 and TRBJ2-5, with 16 bases that match TRBD2. CDR3 size: 16 residues. CDR1 MGHDK and CDR2 SYGVNS come from the germline V gene. V lost 2 bases to trimming and J lost 3 bases; unmatched junction nucleotides: 0. In nucleotides, the CDR3 is TGTGCCAGCAGTGAAGGGACTAGCGGGGGGGAAGAGACCCAGTACTTC. Protein sequence: CASSEGTSGGEETQYF.

CDR3: CASSLGQDTSDTQYF. DNA for the CDR3: TGTGCCAGCAGCTTGGGACAGGATACCTCGGATACGCAGTATTTT. The genes are TRBV11-2 and TRBJ2-3; the match to TRBD1 covers 8 bases. The CDR3 runs 15 residues. After removal of 3 bases from V and 6 bases from J, the junction contained 8 bases not matched to a gene. CDR1 SGHAT and CDR2 FQNNGV come from the germline V gene.

This clonotype has more than one count but fewer than ten. The chain uses TRBV5-1 and TRBJ2-1; D may be TRBD1 (6 bases). The ends were cut back, 3 bases at V and 6 bases at J, with 13 bases in the middle. Germline CDR1 reads SGHRS; CDR2 reads YFSETQ. This CDR3 has 14 amino acids. In DNA, the CDR3 is TGCGCCAGCAGCTCCCAGGGGAGCTCCAATGAGCAGTTCTTC. Amino acids: CASSSQGSSNEQFF.

This clonotype occurred once. The chain uses TRBV5-1 and TRBJ1-2; D is perhaps TRBD1 (5 bases). Between the trimmed V and J ends, which lost 0 bases and 6 bases, there was a span of 15 bases. The CDR3 covers 15 residues. Germline CDR1 SGHRS, CDR2 YFSETQ. The CDR3 bases are TGCGCCAGCAGCTTGGCGCCAGGGCGGGTGGATGGCTACACCTTC. This sequence encodes CASSLAPGRVDGYTF. Full variable domain (rest looked up from reference TRBV5-1 and TRBJ1-2): KAGVTQTPRYLIKTRGQQVTLSCSPISGHRSVSWYQQTPGQGLQFLFEYFSETQRNKGNFPGRFSGRQFSNSRSEMNVSTLELGDSALYLCASSLAPGRVDGYTFGSGTRLTVV.

Worth noting for this clonotype: One base away lies a much larger clone, so this may be a sequencing read error. This chain connects TRBV5-1 to TRBJ2-7; the D gene is possibly TRBD1 (5 bases). The J call may be faulty, since TRBJ2-5 better matches the DNA end. Germline loops: CDR1 SGHRS, CDR2 YFSETQ. The CDR3 runs to 15 residues. The CDR3: CASSLSARGGKTQYF. In nucleotides, the CDR3 is TGCGCCAGCAGCTTGTCCGCTAGGGGCGGAAAGACCCAGTACTTC.

V and J are TRBV2 and TRBJ2-1; the D gene is possibly TRBD2 (6 bases). The germline V gene has CDR1 SNHLY and CDR2 FYNNEI. V was pared by 3 bases and J by 2 bases, with 11 bases between. This CDR3 is built from 15 residues. CDR3 DNA: TGTGCCAGCAGTGAGGCGGGGCCCGCCTACAATGAGCAGTTCTTC. Protein sequence: CASSEAGPAYNEQFF.

The table lists this clonotype with a few counts. The chain joins TRBV4-1 to TRBJ2-1; D perhaps matches TRBD2 (6 bases). Germline CDR1 reads MGHRA; CDR2 reads YSYEKL. The CDR3 runs 16 residues. Trimming stripped 7 bases from V and 2 bases from J, with 18 bases between. The CDR3 loop reads CASTPSMRGTYNEQFF. The CDR3, as DNA: TGCGCCAGCACCCCCAGTATGCGGGGAACCTACAATGAGCAGTTCTTC.

A note on this clonotype: At one boundary the junction diverges from the germline segment, which might be a read error. Written as DNA, the CDR3 is TGCGCCAGCAGCCTAACGGATGACGGGGCCAACGTCCCGACTTTC. It translates to CASSLTDDGANVPTF. The chain joins TRBV5-1 to TRBJ2-6, with D perhaps given as TRBD1 or TRBD2 (5 bases each). The CDR3 consists of 15 residues. The germline CDR1 and CDR2 sequences are SGHRS and YFSETQ. Full variable domain (missing parts from reference TRBV5-1 and TRBJ2-6): KAGVTQTPRYLIKTRGQQVTLSCSPISGHRSVSWYQQTPGQGLQFLFEYFSETQRNKGNFPGRFSGRQFSNSRSEMNVSTLELGDSALYLCASSLTDDGANVPTFGAGSRLTVL.